Included here is one T cell receptor (beta chain) sequence, with context. Its recognized antigen is unknown. No qualities accompany the bases; no much larger clone lies one base away. This specimen's time point label, per the study, means: pre-reinfection, 55 to 20 weeks before reinfection detection. TCR sequencing was performed on the sorted cells directly ex vivo, without any in vitro expansion beforehand. The donors were people who inject drugs and were enrolled in Canada's Montreal Acute Hepatitis C Cohort Study (HEPCO). As controls, total naive CD8 T cells were sorted as viable CD3+ CD8+ CD45RO- cells from a couple of donors at all three reinfection time points. Before sorting, cryopreserved peripheral blood mononuclear cells were thawed and used as the source for purifying CD8 T cells. CD8 T cells were enriched by negative selection with the MACS CD8+ T cell Isolation Kit. A BD FACSAria II sorter with FACSDiva software was used for cell sorting, and FlowJo was used for data analysis.

V is pruned by 0 bases and J by 2 bases, leaving 5 bases of the junction without a gene match. The CDR3 starts with the cysteine, ends with the phenylalanine, and has 15 residues. Only the CDR3 DNA stays, 45 bases, in frame from base 1. The germline V gene specifies SGHDT as CDR1 and YYEEEE as CDR2. The entry originates in a study of memory CD8 T cells in hepatitis C reinfection (dated by TCRdb to about 2017). Context from the whole study: Two consecutive HCV infections were spontaneously resolved by three donors, whereas a primary infection was cleared by two donors who then became chronically infected after reinfection. Pre-reinfection samples were taken from 55 to 20 weeks before reinfection was detected. Between the late 2000s and the early 2010s, roughly five reinfection cases that had stored pre-reinfection samples were identified. An HCV reinfection was defined as a positive HCV RNA test that came after two negative tests taken at least 60 days apart. In the reinfection study, participants who had resolved a prior HCV infection were followed every 3 months. The TCR beta repertoire of virus-specific CD8 T cells was tracked longitudinally in a few donors across an HCV reinfection episode. Points the paper makes about the study in general: Because only a few donors were included, definitive conclusions about public clonotypes linked to secondary clearance were beyond the reach of the study.

The protocol used for the library was the immunoSEQ multiplex PCR assay. Genomic DNA was pulled from the sorted cells, and the automated high-throughput method of Adaptive Biotechnologies was used to sequence the TCR beta V, D and J regions. CDR3 regions were amplified with a two-step, bias-controlled multiplex PCR. An Illumina instrument was used to sequence the amplified TCR beta libraries. In the original analysis: Demultiplexed reads were processed to lower amplification and sequencing bias, and the IMGT database was used to assign CDR3 sequences to gene families. Repertoire data were analyzed with ImmunoSEQ software version 2.0. Out-of-frame sequences and sequences with stop codons in the CDR3 were removed from clonotype lists. Clonotypes with a frequency below 0.01% were excluded because such low-frequency clonotypes corresponded to less than one cell. Richness was calculated by dividing observed richness by the number of input cells, and evenness was calculated by dividing Shannon entropy by the log of observed richness. Repertoire diversity and similarity between time points were quantified using Simpson diversity and Morisita-Horn overlap indices. Clonotypes were sorted into dominant (>1%), sub-dominant (0.5-0.99%), low abundance (0.1-0.49%) or lowest abundance (<0.1%) groups. For the germline index, total nucleotide additions were subtracted from total CDR3 length, and that difference was then divided by total CDR3 length. Sourced from immuneACCESS, this table was stored by TCRdb with only in-frame sequences that have V and J called. A share of the clones is absent; for the studies checked, an unresolved V gene accounts for under half, and the remainder has no known explanation. V and J calls and clone size follow that table, whereas D and trimming were derived from the DNA. Across this sample there are tens of thousands of clones, with about nine tenths seen only once. The top ten clones comprise less than 1.2% of the sample.

This clonotype was sampled from a young man with hepatitis C virus infection. Sequenced material: naive CD8+ T cells sorted from blood. The cell subset or site label on this specimen signifies: total naive CD8+CD45RO- T cells. Rearrangement joined TRBV5-6 to TRBJ2-7; TRBD2 aligns with 7 central bases. This receptor has the CDR3 CASSLGAGSPYEQYF. The DNA is as follows: TGTGCCAGCAGCTTGGGAGCGGGATCCCCCTACGAGCAGTACTTC.